The 29 T cell receptor beta chains given below trace back to one sample, sequenced in a study of beta chain features in type 1 diabetes. Study results and caveats: Shortening that was moderate but significant affected the TCRB CDR3s of Type 1 diabetes patients in all four CD4+ subsets.

No antigen has been identified for these receptors. TCRB transcripts that were expressed got sequenced, as all of the isolated RNA had been reverse transcribed. The assay was immunoSEQ multiplex PCR, and TCRdb's table has in-frame clones only and misses some. The sample holds roughly 300,000 clones, around 8.5% seen once. The sequencing input was central memory CD4+ T cells from blood. Receptor source: a man younger than 45 with type 1 diabetes.

The rearrangement links TRBV27 to TRBJ1-2; possible D gene TRBD1, 6 bases. The V gene lost 3 bases and the J gene lost 4 bases, with 9 bases spanning the gap. The CDR3 contains 13 residues. The germline V gene has CDR1 MNHEY and CDR2 SMNVEV (reference sequence). As DNA, the CDR3 is TGTGCCAGCAGTTTCTTAGGGGGCTATGGCTACACCTTC. It yields the protein CASSFLGGYGYTF.

This clone was recorded a few times. This chain links TRBV5-4 with TRBJ2-3; D not certain. The CDR3 sequence is 14 residues long. Germline V gene data show CDR1 as SGHNT and CDR2 as YYREEE (reference sequence). V lost 6 bases and J 0 bases, leaving 11 bases between the germline ends. In nucleotides, the CDR3 is TGTGCCAGCAAGGTCAAAACTAGCACAGATACGCAGTATTTT. Protein: CASKVKTSTDTQYF.

The gene calls are TRBV2 and TRBJ2-2, with a tentative D call TRBD1 (6 bases). The CDR3 totals 18 residues. Germline V lookup: CDR1 SNHLY, CDR2 FYNNEI. V shed 7 bases and J shed 6 bases, with 27 bases lying between them. The CDR3 DNA reads as TGTGCCAGCACTACCCGACCCCAGGGGCCCGTTGACGCCGGGGAGCTGTTTTTT. This gives the protein CASTTRPQGPVDAGELFF.

This clone has a handful of counts. The chain uses TRBV6-1 and TRBJ2-2, with 8 bases lining up with TRBD1. J lost 6 bases, V lost 3 bases, and 9 bases had no gene match. The CDR3 is 16 amino acids. Germline V CDR1 and CDR2: MNHNS, SASEGT. The CDR3 loop is CASSEQTGEVPGELFF. For the CDR3, the DNA is TGTGCCAGCAGTGAGCAGACAGGGGAGGTCCCCGGGGAGCTGTTTTTT.

This clone was detected a few times. The chain links TRBV7-2 to TRBJ1-1, with D possibly matching TRBD1 (5 bases). This CDR3 has 15 residues. CDR1 is SGHTA and CDR2 is FQGNSA in the germline V gene. V dropped 1 base and J dropped 2 bases, with 11 bases sitting between them. CDR3 DNA sequence: TGTGCCAGCAGCTTAGAAGGGAGGGGTAACACTGAAGCTTTCTTT. Translation: CASSLEGRGNTEAFF.

This clone was detected only a few times. A much larger clone sits a single nucleotide away, making a read error possible. The sample contains more than one DNA sequence encoding this CDR3. The chain has TRBV18 and TRBJ2-1; 9 bases map to TRBD1. V shed 3 bases, J shed 1 base, and the junction held 1 base outside the gene matches. The CDR3 covers 15 residues. Germline CDR1 KGHSH, CDR2 LQKENI. The CDR3 sequence is CASSPGTGSYNEQFF. The CDR3 nucleotides read TGTGCCAGCTCACCGGGGACAGGGTCCTACAATGAGCAGTTCTTC.

The J gene is TRBJ2-5, the V gene TRBV2; 10 bases align to TRBD1. V was pared by 11 bases and J by 5 bases, with 8 bases of the junction left unmatched. This CDR3 has 13 residues. Germline V gene sequence: CDR1 SNHLY, CDR2 FYNNEI. CDR3 region: CAGDRGRGETQYF. CDR3 bases: TGTGCCGGCGACAGGGGGCGAGGGGAGACCCAGTACTTC.

This chain connects TRBV5-1 to TRBJ2-3; the match to TRBD1 covers 7 bases. Germline CDR1 and CDR2: SGHRS and YFSETQ. This CDR3 comprises 17 residues. Trimming cost V 4 bases and J 0 bases; bases outside gene matches: 11. This CDR3 is CASSPRDSYLSTDTQYF. In DNA, the CDR3 is TGCGCCAGCAGCCCCCGGGACAGCTATCTTAGCACAGATACGCAGTATTTT.

This chain joins TRBV5-1 and TRBJ2-5, with D perhaps TRBD1 or TRBD2 (6 bases each). V was pared by 0 bases and J by 5 bases, with 17 bases between. Germline V CDR1 and CDR2: SGHRS, YFSETQ. The length of the CDR3 is 16 residues. CDR3 DNA sequence: TGCGCCAGCAGCTTGGCCCCGGCCGGGGGCGGGGAGACCCAGTACTTC. Protein product: CASSLAPAGGGETQYF.

This clone came up a few times. CDR3 coding DNA: TGTGCCAGCAGCGCATACTTGGGGGATGCGAATTCACCCCTCCACTTT. Translating gives CASSAYLGDANSPLHF. V and J are TRBV9 and TRBJ1-6, with D possibly matching TRBD1 (5 bases). The CDR3 length is 16 residues. With 3 bases removed from V and 7 bases from J, the gap between germline ends came to 17 bases. Germline V CDR1 and CDR2: SGDLS, YYNGEE.

J is TRBJ2-1 and V is TRBV9; 8 bases map to TRBD2. This CDR3 region has 20 residues. The V gene end was trimmed by 0 bases and the J gene end by 0 bases; junction bases not matched to a gene: 14. Germline CDR1 is SGDLS and CDR2 is YYNGEE. CDR3 residues: CASSVVGGQSGGPSYNEQFF. As DNA, the CDR3 is TGTGCCAGCAGCGTAGTTGGAGGGCAGAGCGGGGGCCCCTCCTACAATGAGCAGTTCTTC.

This clone occurred a few times. The chain combines TRBV28 with TRBJ1-2; D might be TRBD1 (5 bases). Trimming left V 4 bases short and J 1 base short, with 10 bases between. Germline V gene sequence: CDR1 MDHEN, CDR2 SYDVKM. The CDR3 contains 14 residues. This chain's CDR3 is CASSSNGHNYGYTF. The DNA for the CDR3 is TGTGCCAGCAGTTCGAACGGACATAACTATGGCTACACCTTC.

In this sample, this clone turned up a few times. The rearrangement links TRBV6-6 to TRBJ1-1; no clear D gene. The germline CDR1 and CDR2 sequences are MNHNY and SVGAGI (reference sequence). The germline V and J ends were trimmed by 6 bases and 1 base, with 12 bases remaining between them. The CDR3 length is 14 residues. The CDR3 loop is CASRSERENTEAFF. The DNA of the CDR3 is TGTGCCAGCAGGTCCGAACGGGAGAACACTGAAGCTTTCTTT.

The V and J genes are TRBV4-3 and TRBJ2-5, with D perhaps TRBD1 or TRBD2 (6 bases each). V was pared by 2 bases and J by 8 bases, with 12 bases between. The V gene's germline CDR1 is LGHNA and CDR2 YSLEER. CDR3 size: 13 residues. DNA of the CDR3: TGCGCCAGCAGCCAAAACGGGGGCAAAACCCAGTACTTC. Protein sequence: CASSQNGGKTQYF.

Ten or more counts support this clone. This chain links TRBV5-6 with TRBJ2-3, with D hard to call. CDR1 is SGHDT and CDR2 is YYEEEE in the germline V gene. CDR3 length: 15 residues. Deletions cut 1 base from V and 0 bases from J, with 9 bases between. The CDR3 DNA is TGTGCCAGCAGCTTGTCGGTCTCTAGCACAGATACGCAGTATTTT. Translated, it gives CASSLSVSSTDTQYF.

This clone has just a few counts. One junction end does not reproduce the germline sequence, and a read error may be involved. The gene calls are TRBV5-4 and TRBJ2-7; D unresolved. The CDR3 is 16 amino acids. In germline, CDR1 is SGHNT, CDR2 YYREEE (reference sequence). The CDR3 here is CASSQDPGNTFYEQYF. The CDR3 DNA follows: TGCGCCAGCAGCCAAGATCCTGGAAATACCTTCTACGAGCAGTACTTC.

A few counts support this clone. J is TRBJ2-3 and V is TRBV11-3, with 10 bases matching TRBD1. The junction had 4 bases not matched to a gene; V was cut back by 5 bases and J by 2 bases. This CDR3 is built from 15 residues. The germline gives CDR1 SGHNT, CDR2 YENEEA. CDR3 in DNA: TGTGCCAGCAGCCCCGGGACAGGGGTCACAGATACGCAGTATTTT. Protein product: CASSPGTGVTDTQYF.

The V and J genes are TRBV28 and TRBJ2-7; TRBD2 matches at 8 bases. The CDR3 contains 15 residues. Germline trimming cut 3 bases from V and 7 bases from J; bases unmatched to any gene: 11. The germline V gene has CDR1 MDHEN and CDR2 SYDVKM. The CDR3 DNA reads TGTGCCAGCAGTTTGCAGTCCGGGGGGGTTCTAGAGCAGTACTTC. Translating it yields CASSLQSGGVLEQYF.

V gene TRBV28 combines with J gene TRBJ2-7; TRBD1 matches at 7 bases. Germline loops: CDR1 MDHEN, CDR2 SYDVKM. The CDR3 contains 11 residues. Trimming cost V 6 bases and J 6 bases; bases outside gene matches: 2. Here the CDR3 reads CASSDRVEQYF. CDR3 in DNA: TGTGCCAGCAGCGACAGGGTCGAGCAGTACTTC.

The CDR3 region has the DNA TGTGCCAGCAGCTTAGGGGAGGAAGCTTTCTTT. The encoded protein is CASSLGEEAFF. The chain couples TRBV7-8 to TRBJ1-1; the D is unclear. Germline values: CDR1 SGHVS, CDR2 FQNEAQ. The V end lost 1 base, the J end lost 8 bases, and 5 bases lay between the germline ends. The CDR3 contains 11 residues.

This clone has just a few counts. The V and J genes are TRBV10-2 and TRBJ1-5; D is undetermined. V was clipped by 2 bases and J by 2 bases, with 7 bases between them. This CDR3 spans 14 amino acids. Per germline, CDR1 WSHSY and CDR2 SAAADI. This CDR3 reads CASSENGGNQPQHF. CDR3 coding DNA: TGCGCCAGCAGTGAGAACGGGGGCAATCAGCCCCAGCATTTT.

This chain uses TRBV2 with TRBJ2-5, with 14 bases identical to TRBD2. This CDR3 region has 15 residues. V trimming: 7 bases; J trimming: 5 bases; junction bases outside the gene matches: 6. Germline V gene data show CDR1 as SNHLY and CDR2 as FYNNEI. The CDR3 here is CASTQGLAGVETQYF. Written as DNA, the CDR3 is TGTGCCAGCACCCAGGGACTAGCGGGGGTTGAGACCCAGTACTTC.

This clone has only a few counts. This may arise from a read error, as a much more abundant clone is one base away. The rearrangement joins TRBV27 to TRBJ2-5, with 8 bases fitting TRBD1. V gave up 5 bases and J gave up 5 bases; unmatched junction bases: 7. The CDR3 contains 14 residues. CDR1 MNHEY and CDR2 SMNVEV come from the germline V gene (reference sequence). The CDR3 nucleotides read TGTGCCAGCAGTACCCGGACAGGGATGGAGACCCAGTACTTC. Amino acids: CASSTRTGMETQYF.

This clone appeared a few times. This CDR3 is CASSKQTGVQETQYF. CDR3 in DNA: TGCGCCAGCAGCAAACAGACAGGGGTCCAAGAGACCCAGTACTTC. The rearrangement joins TRBV4-3 to TRBJ2-5; 8 nucleotides agree with TRBD1. There are 15 residues in the CDR3. The trim removed 5 bases at V and 1 base at J, leaving 6 bases unmatched. CDR1 is LGHNA and CDR2 is YSLEER in the germline V gene.

Here the CDR3 reads CSVEELSSGNTIYF. The CDR3 DNA is TGCAGCGTTGAGGAGCTGAGCTCTGGAAACACCATATATTTT. V gene TRBV29-1 combines with J gene TRBJ1-3; no firm D call. CDR3 size: 14 residues. The V gene's germline CDR1 is SQVTM and CDR2 ANQGSEA. Trimming removed 3 bases from V and 0 bases from J, with 9 bases in between.

V and J are TRBV6-6 and TRBJ1-5; weak D call: TRBD1 (5 bases). CDR3 length: 16 residues. Deletions cut 2 bases from V and 7 bases from J, with 18 bases between. Germline V gene data show CDR1 as MNHNY and CDR2 as SVGAGI (reference sequence). CDR3 sequence: CASSYGLQGRGQPQHF. CDR3 in DNA: TGTGCCAGCAGTTACGGATTGCAGGGTAGGGGCCAGCCCCAGCATTTT.

The J gene is TRBJ2-2, the V gene TRBV5-1, with D tentatively TRBD2 (6 bases). CDR3 size: 14 residues. Trimming removed 3 bases at V and 4 bases at J, with 10 bases between. CDR1 and CDR2 (germline): SGHRS, YFSETQ. Here the CDR3 DNA reads TGCGCCAGCAGCTCGGAGGGTATCACCGGGGAGCTGTTTTTT. This codes for CASSSEGITGELFF. The full variable domain, completed using reference TRBV5-1 and TRBJ2-2, is KAGVTQTPRYLIKTRGQQVTLSCSPISGHRSVSWYQQTPGQGLQFLFEYFSETQRNKGNFPGRFSGRQFSNSRSEMNVSTLELGDSALYLCASSSEGITGELFFGEGSRLTVL.

V usage is TRBV4-3 and J usage is TRBJ2-4; tentative D call: TRBD2 (6 bases). CDR3 length: 20 residues. Germline V gene lookup returns CDR1 LGHNA and CDR2 YSLEER. The V end lost 0 bases, the J end lost 0 bases, and 21 bases lay between the germline ends. The CDR3 protein is CASSQDSGGGRSSAKNIQYF. The CDR3 DNA reads as TGCGCCAGCAGCCAAGATTCCGGGGGTGGTAGGTCCTCAGCCAAAAACATTCAGTACTTC.

This clone was seen a handful of times. The chain couples TRBV6-6 to TRBJ2-1; 13 bases are shared with TRBD2. The germline V gene has CDR1 MNHNY and CDR2 SVGAGI (reference sequence). The CDR3 spans 16 residues. V was clipped by 6 bases and J by 4 bases; unmatched bases: 6. CDR3 coding DNA: TGTGCCAGCAGAGACGGGACTAGCGGGGAGTACAATGAGCAGTTCTTC. As protein: CASRDGTSGEYNEQFF.